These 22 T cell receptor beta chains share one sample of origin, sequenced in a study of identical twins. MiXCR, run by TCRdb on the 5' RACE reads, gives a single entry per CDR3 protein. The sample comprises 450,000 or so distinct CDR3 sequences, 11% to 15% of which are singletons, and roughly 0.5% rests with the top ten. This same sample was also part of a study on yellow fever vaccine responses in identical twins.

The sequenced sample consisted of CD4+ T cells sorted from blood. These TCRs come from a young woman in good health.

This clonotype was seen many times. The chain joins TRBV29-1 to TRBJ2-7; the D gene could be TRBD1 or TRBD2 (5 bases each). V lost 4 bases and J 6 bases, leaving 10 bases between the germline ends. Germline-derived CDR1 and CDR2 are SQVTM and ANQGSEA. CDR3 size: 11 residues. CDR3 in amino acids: CSVVSGPEQYF. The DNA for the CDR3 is TGCAGCGTTGTTTCGGGGCCCGAGCAGTACTTC.

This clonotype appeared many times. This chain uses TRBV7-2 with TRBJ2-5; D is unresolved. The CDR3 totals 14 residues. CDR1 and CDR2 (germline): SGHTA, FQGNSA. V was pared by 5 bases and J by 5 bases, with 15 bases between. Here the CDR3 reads CASSLGGLGETQYF. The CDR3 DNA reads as TGTGCCAGCAGCCTCGGTGGGCTGGGGGAGACCCAGTACTTC.

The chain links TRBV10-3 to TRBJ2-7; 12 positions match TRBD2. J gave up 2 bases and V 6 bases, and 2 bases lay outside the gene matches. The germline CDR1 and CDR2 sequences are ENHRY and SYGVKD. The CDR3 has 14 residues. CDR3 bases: TGTGCCATCAGGAGGACTAGCGGGACCTACGAGCAGTACTTC. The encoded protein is CAIRRTSGTYEQYF.

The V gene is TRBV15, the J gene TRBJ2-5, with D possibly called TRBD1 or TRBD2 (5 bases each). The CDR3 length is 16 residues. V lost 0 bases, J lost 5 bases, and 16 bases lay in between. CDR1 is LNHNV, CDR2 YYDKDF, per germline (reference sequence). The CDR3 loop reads CATSRDGAGSDETQYF. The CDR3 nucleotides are TGTGCCACCAGCAGAGATGGGGCTGGTAGCGACGAGACCCAGTACTTC.

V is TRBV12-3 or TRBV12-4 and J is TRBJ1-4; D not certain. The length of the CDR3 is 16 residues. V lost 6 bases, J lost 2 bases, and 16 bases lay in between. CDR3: CASSRDSGKTNEKLFF. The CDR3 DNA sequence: TGTGCCAGCAGCCGGGATTCGGGGAAGACTAATGAAAAACTGTTTTTT.

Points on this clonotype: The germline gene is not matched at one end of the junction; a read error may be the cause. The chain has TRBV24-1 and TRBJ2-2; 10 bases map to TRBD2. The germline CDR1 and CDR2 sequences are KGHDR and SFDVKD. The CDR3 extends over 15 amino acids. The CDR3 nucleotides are TGTGCCACCAGTGATTTAGGGACTAGCGTCGGGGAGCTGTGTTTT. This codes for CATSDLGTSVGELCF.

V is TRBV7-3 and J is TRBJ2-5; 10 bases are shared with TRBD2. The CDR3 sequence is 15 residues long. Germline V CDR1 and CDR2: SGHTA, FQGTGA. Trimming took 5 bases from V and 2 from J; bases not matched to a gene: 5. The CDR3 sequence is CASSPSLAGQETQYF. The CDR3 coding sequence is TGTGCCAGCAGCCCCTCACTAGCGGGGCAAGAGACCCAGTACTTC.

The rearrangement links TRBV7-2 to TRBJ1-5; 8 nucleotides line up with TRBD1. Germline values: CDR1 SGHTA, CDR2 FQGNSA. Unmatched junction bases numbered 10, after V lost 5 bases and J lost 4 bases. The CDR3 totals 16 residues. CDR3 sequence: CASSPQGGDWNQPQHF. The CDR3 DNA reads TGTGCCAGCAGCCCACAGGGGGGGGATTGGAATCAGCCCCAGCATTTT. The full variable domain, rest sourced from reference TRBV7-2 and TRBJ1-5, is GAGVSQSPSNKVTEKGKDVELRCDPISGHTALYWYRQSLGQGLEFLIYFQGNSAPDKSGLPSDRFSAERTGGSVSTLTIQRTQQEDSAVYLCASSPQGGDWNQPQHFGDGTRLSIL.

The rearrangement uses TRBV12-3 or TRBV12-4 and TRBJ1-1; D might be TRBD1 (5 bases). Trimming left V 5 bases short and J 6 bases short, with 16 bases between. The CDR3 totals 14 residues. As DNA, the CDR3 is TGTGCCAGCAGTCCAACAGGTGTCGTAGCTGAAGCTTTCTTT. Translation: CASSPTGVVAEAFF.

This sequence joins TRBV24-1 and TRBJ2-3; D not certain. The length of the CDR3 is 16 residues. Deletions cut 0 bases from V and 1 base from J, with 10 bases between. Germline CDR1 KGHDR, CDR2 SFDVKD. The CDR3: CATSDLDSLRTDTQYF. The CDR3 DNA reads TGTGCCACCAGTGATTTGGATAGTCTCCGCACAGATACGCAGTATTTT.

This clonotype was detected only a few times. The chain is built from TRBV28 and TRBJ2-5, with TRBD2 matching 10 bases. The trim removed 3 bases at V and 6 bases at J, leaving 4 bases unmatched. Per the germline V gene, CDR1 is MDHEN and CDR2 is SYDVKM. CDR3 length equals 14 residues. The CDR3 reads CASSLGTSVKTQYF. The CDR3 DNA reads TGTGCCAGCAGTTTGGGGACTAGCGTCAAGACCCAGTACTTC.

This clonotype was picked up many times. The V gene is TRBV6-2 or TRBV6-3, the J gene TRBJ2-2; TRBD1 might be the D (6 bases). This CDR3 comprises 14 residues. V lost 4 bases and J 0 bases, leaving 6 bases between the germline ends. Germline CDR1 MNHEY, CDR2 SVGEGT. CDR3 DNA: TGTGCCAGCAGTTGGACAGCGAACACCGGGGAGCTGTTTTTT. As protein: CASSWTANTGELFF.

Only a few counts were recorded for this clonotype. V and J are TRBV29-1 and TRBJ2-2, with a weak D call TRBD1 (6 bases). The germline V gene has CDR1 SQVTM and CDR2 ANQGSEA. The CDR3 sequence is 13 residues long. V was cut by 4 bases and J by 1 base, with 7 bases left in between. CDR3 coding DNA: TGCAGCGTTGGGGGGCGGAACACCGGGGAGCTGTTTTTT. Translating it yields CSVGGRNTGELFF.

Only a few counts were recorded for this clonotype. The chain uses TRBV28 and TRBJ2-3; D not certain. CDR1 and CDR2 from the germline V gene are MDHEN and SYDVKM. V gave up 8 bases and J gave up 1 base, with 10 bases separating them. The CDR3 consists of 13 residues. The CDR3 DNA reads TGTGCCAGCTCCGGACGGGGCACAGATACGCAGTATTTT. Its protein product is CASSGRGTDTQYF.

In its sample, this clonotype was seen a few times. The CDR3 DNA reads TGTGCCAGCAGCTTCGGACTAGCGGGGGGGCAAGAGACCCAGTACTTC. Protein sequence: CASSFGLAGGQETQYF. The chain uses TRBV7-2 and TRBJ2-5, with 15 bases matching TRBD2. Losses at the gene ends were 3 bases for V and 2 bases for J; bases not matched to a gene: 1. Germline V gene data show CDR1 as SGHTA and CDR2 as FQGNSA. The CDR3 is made up of 16 amino acids.

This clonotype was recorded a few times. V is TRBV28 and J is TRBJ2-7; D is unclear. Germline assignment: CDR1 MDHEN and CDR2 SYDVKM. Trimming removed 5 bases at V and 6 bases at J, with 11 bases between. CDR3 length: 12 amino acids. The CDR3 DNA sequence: TGTGCCAGCAGTCCGCTTAAGGGCGAGCAGTACTTC. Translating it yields CASSPLKGEQYF.

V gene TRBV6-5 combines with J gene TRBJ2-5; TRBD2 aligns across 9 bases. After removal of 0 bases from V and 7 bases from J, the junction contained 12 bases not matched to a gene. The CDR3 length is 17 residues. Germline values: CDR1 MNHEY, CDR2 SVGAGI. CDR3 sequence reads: CASSYSGLAGLPGTQYF. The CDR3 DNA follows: TGTGCCAGCAGTTACTCGGGGCTAGCGGGGCTGCCTGGGACCCAGTACTTC.

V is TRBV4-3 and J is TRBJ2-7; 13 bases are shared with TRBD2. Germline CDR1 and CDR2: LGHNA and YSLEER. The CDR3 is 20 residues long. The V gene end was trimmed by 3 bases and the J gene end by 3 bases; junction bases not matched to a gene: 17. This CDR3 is CASSQTLAGGFPTFLYEQYF. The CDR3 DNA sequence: TGCGCCAGCAGCCAGACACTAGCGGGAGGGTTCCCGACCTTTCTCTACGAGCAGTACTTC.

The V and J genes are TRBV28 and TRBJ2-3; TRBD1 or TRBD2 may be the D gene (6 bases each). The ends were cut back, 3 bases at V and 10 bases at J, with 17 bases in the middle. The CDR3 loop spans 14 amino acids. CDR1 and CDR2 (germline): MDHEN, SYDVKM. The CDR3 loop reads CASSFRGPSVSQYF. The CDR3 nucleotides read TGTGCCAGCAGTTTTCGGGGGCCTTCCGTGTCGCAGTATTTT.

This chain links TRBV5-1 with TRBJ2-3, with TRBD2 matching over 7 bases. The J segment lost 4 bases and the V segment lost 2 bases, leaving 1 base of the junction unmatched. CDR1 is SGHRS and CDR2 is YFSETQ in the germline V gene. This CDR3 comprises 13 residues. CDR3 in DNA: TGCGCCAGCAGCTTTCGGGAGGCAGATACGCAGTATTTT. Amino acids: CASSFREADTQYF.

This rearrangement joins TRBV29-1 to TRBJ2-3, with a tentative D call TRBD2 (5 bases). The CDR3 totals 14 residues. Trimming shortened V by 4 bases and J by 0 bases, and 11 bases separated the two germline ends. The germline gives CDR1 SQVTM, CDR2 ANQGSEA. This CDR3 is CSVASGSSTDTQYF. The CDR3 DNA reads TGCAGCGTTGCCAGCGGATCTAGCACAGATACGCAGTATTTT.

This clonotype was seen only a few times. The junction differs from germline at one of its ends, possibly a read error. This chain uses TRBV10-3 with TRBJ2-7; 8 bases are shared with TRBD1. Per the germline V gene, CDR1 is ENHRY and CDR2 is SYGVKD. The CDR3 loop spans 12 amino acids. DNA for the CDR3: TGTGCCATCAGTGAGTCCAAGACAGGGGCTAACTTC. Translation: CAISESKTGANF.